Below, 21 T cell receptor beta chains from the same sample are listed, as sequenced in a study of graft-versus-host responses after intestinal transplantation. No cognate antigen is known for these TCRs. Sequencing used immunoSEQ multiplex PCR; TCRdb keeps in-frame clones, though not all of them. The data show roughly 97,000 clones, approximately 84% seen once. Specimen: unstimulated CD4+ T cells sorted from spleen or lymph node cells, collected before intestinal transplant. Receptors were obtained from a human donor who received an intestinal transplant.

The chain is built from TRBV11-1 and TRBJ1-5; possibly TRBD1 for D (5 bases). Germline CDR1 SGHAT, CDR2 FQDESV (reference sequence). CDR3 length equals 14 residues. Trimming pared 5 bases from V and 2 bases from J, leaving 10 bases between. CDR3 protein: CASSPGGGNQPQHF. For the CDR3, the DNA is TGTGCCAGCAGCCCCGGGGGTGGCAATCAGCCCCAGCATTTT.

This clone turned up a few times. V is TRBV5-1 and J is TRBJ2-1; perhaps TRBD1 as D (6 bases). Germline-derived CDR1 and CDR2 are SGHRS and YFSETQ. V lost 7 bases and J lost 6, with 23 bases in between. The length of the CDR3 is 16 residues. CDR3 in amino acids: CASSKSGTGKVNEQFF. As DNA, the CDR3 is TGCGCCAGCTCTAAGTCAGGAACAGGGAAGGTCAATGAGCAGTTCTTC. Drawing the rest from reference TRBV5-1 and TRBJ2-1, the complete variable domain is KAGVTQTPRYLIKTRGQQVTLSCSPISGHRSVSWYQQTPGQGLQFLFEYFSETQRNKGNFPGRFSGRQFSNSRSEMNVSTLELGDSALYLCASSKSGTGKVNEQFFGPGTRLTVL.

This chain uses TRBV18 with TRBJ1-6; 9 bases line up with TRBD1. There are 18 residues in the CDR3. The ends lost 0 bases at V and 7 bases at J; junction bases unmatched: 10. The germline V gene encodes CDR1 KGHSH and CDR2 LQKENI. The chain's CDR3 is CASSPPRGQGPSNSPLHF. In DNA, the CDR3 is TGTGCCAGCTCACCACCACGAGGACAGGGGCCGTCGAATTCACCCCTCCACTTT.

The chain couples TRBV10-3 to TRBJ2-1; weak D call: TRBD2 (6 bases). There are 13 residues in the CDR3. V was shortened by 10 bases and J by 0 bases, with 10 bases between the two germline ends. Germline V CDR1 and CDR2: ENHRY, SYGVKD. In DNA form, the CDR3 reads TGTGCCAGCGGGGCTAGCTCCTACAATGAGCAGTTCTTC. Its translation: CASGASSYNEQFF.

The chain employs TRBV6-6 and TRBJ2-4; D tentatively reads TRBD1 or TRBD2 (5 bases each). Germline assignment: CDR1 MNHNY and CDR2 SVGAGI (reference sequence). This CDR3 contains 13 residues. V lost 8 bases, J lost 3 bases, and 11 bases lay in between. CDR3 sequence: CASRGGVKNIQYF. The CDR3 nucleotides are TGTGCCAGCCGTGGGGGAGTCAAAAACATTCAGTACTTC.

The genes are TRBV2 and TRBJ2-3; D gene unclear. The CDR3 length is 16 residues. Germline V gene lookup returns CDR1 SNHLY and CDR2 FYNNEI. The germline V and J ends were trimmed by 6 bases and 0 bases, with 16 bases remaining between them. CDR3 region: CASRARAAQSTDTQYF. For the CDR3, the DNA is TGTGCCAGCAGGGCTCGAGCAGCTCAAAGCACAGATACGCAGTATTTT.

This chain joins TRBV6-1 and TRBJ2-3; no firm D call. V lost 1 base and J lost 6, with 11 bases in between. The CDR3 contains 14 residues. Germline V gives CDR1 MNHNS, CDR2 SASEGT. The CDR3 DNA reads as TGTGCCAGCAGTGAAGATACTCTGCGGGATACGCAGTATTTT. It codes for CASSEDTLRDTQYF.

The rearrangement joins TRBV27 to TRBJ1-6; 8 positions match TRBD1. The germline gives CDR1 MNHEY, CDR2 SMNVEV (reference sequence). With V trimmed by 4 bases and J by 6 bases, 8 bases remained unmatched. The CDR3 loop spans 16 amino acids. CDR3 protein: CASSYRTGTINSPLHF. DNA for the CDR3: TGTGCCAGCAGTTACCGGACAGGGACCATTAATTCACCCCTCCACTTT.

The rearrangement uses TRBV30 and TRBJ2-3, with 10 bases fitting TRBD2. V gave up 0 bases and J gave up 6 bases; unmatched junction bases: 9. In germline, CDR1 is GTSNPN, CDR2 SVGIG (reference sequence). The CDR3 runs to 16 residues. CDR3 DNA sequence: TGTGCCTGGAGTGTTCGTACTAGCGGGATCGGGGATACGCAGTATTTT. It yields the protein CAWSVRTSGIGDTQYF.

The chain employs TRBV5-1 and TRBJ1-3, with 9 nucleotides matching TRBD1. Looked up from germline, CDR1 is SGHRS and CDR2 is YFSETQ. V lost 2 bases, J lost 4 bases, and 7 bases stayed unmatched. CDR3 length: 16 residues. CDR3 region: CASSLAGTGIGNTIYF. The CDR3 DNA reads TGCGCCAGCAGCTTAGCCGGGACAGGGATAGGAAACACCATATATTTT.

About this clone: This CDR3 is also generated by other DNA sequences in the sample. This sequence joins TRBV10-2 and TRBJ2-4; 10 bases line up with TRBD2. Unmatched junction bases numbered 13, after V lost 8 bases and J lost 6 bases. The CDR3 consists of 16 residues. Germline CDR1 is WSHSY and CDR2 is SAAADI. CDR3 region: CASRTSGGGMGNIQYF. The CDR3 nucleotides read TGCGCCAGCCGGACCAGCGGGGGGGGAATGGGAAACATTCAGTACTTC.

Here the CDR3 reads CASSLDLGGDTQYF. The CDR3 DNA sequence: TGTGCCAGCAGCTTAGATCTGGGAGGGGATACGCAGTATTTT. J is TRBJ2-3 and V is TRBV7-9; TRBD2 aligns across 7 bases. The ends lost 1 base at V and 6 bases at J; junction bases unmatched: 4. This CDR3 is 14 amino acids long. Germline CDR1 SEHNR, CDR2 FQNEAQ (reference sequence).

The V gene is TRBV9, the J gene TRBJ2-6, with D unclear. CDR1 SGDLS and CDR2 YYNGEE come from the germline V gene. V was cut by 0 bases and J by 0 bases, with 7 bases left in between. There are 16 residues in the CDR3. The CDR3, as DNA: TGTGCCAGCAGCGTAGCTGGGATCTCTGGGGCCAACGTCCTGACTTTC. This gives the protein CASSVAGISGANVLTF.

The chain carries TRBV28 and TRBJ1-1, with 7 bases lining up with TRBD1. This CDR3 spans 15 amino acids. With V trimmed by 7 bases and J by 4 bases, 12 bases remained unmatched. In germline, CDR1 is MDHEN, CDR2 SYDVKM. The CDR3 protein is CASMRPGQVVTEAFF. The CDR3 DNA sequence: TGTGCCAGCATGCGCCCTGGACAGGTGGTCACTGAAGCTTTCTTT.

This clone was picked up a small number of times. The V and J genes are TRBV10-1 and TRBJ1-1, with TRBD1 matching over 7 bases. The CDR3 loop spans 13 amino acids. V gave up 8 bases and J gave up 4 bases; unmatched junction bases: 7. The germline gives CDR1 WNHNN, CDR2 SYGVQD (reference sequence). CDR3 residues: CASSSTGSTEAFF. DNA of the CDR3: TGCGCCAGCTCTTCGACAGGGAGCACTGAAGCTTTCTTT.

This clone was counted a few times. The chain has TRBV7-9 and TRBJ2-5; D is unclear. Germline V gene lookup returns CDR1 SEHNR and CDR2 FQNEAQ (reference sequence). This CDR3 is built from 14 residues. V was shortened by 3 bases and J by 4 bases, with 12 bases between the two germline ends. The CDR3 region is CASSFSPPIETQYF. Written as DNA, the CDR3 is TGTGCCAGCAGCTTTTCACCCCCTATAGAGACCCAGTACTTC.

The chain links TRBV30 to TRBJ2-1, with a tentative D call TRBD1 (6 bases). The ends were cut back, 0 bases at V and 4 bases at J, with 13 bases in the middle. This CDR3 is 15 amino acids long. CDR1 and CDR2 (germline): GTSNPN, SVGIG (reference sequence). CDR3 loop: CAWSVRGGVYNEQFF. The CDR3 nucleotides read TGTGCCTGGAGTGTACGAGGGGGTGTATACAATGAGCAGTTCTTC.

The rearrangement links TRBV7-2 to TRBJ2-3; D may be TRBD2 (5 bases). CDR3 length: 14 amino acids. The V and J ends lost 5 bases and 5 bases respectively, with 14 bases between them. Per the germline V gene, CDR1 is SGHTA and CDR2 is FQGNSA. The CDR3 bases are TGTGCCAGCAGCATCCGGACTGGGCAAGATACGCAGTATTTT. This translates into CASSIRTGQDTQYF.

The rearrangement joins TRBV10-3 to TRBJ2-7; unclear D gene. Trimming left V 10 bases short and J 2 bases short, with 18 bases between. Germline CDR1 ENHRY, CDR2 SYGVKD. This CDR3 contains 14 residues. The CDR3 here is CATLRTPEAYEQYF. CDR3 bases: TGTGCCACCTTAAGGACGCCCGAAGCCTACGAGCAGTACTTC.

The chain joins TRBV10-1 to TRBJ1-1; D remains unclear. Germline V CDR1 and CDR2: WNHNN, SYGVQD (reference sequence). CDR3 length equals 13 residues. Deletions cut 4 bases from V and 4 bases from J, with 10 bases between. CDR3 in DNA: TGCGCCAGCAGTGGGGTCTGGGGCACTGAAGCTTTCTTT. This encodes CASSGVWGTEAFF.

The J gene is TRBJ1-3, the V gene TRBV5-1; D gene unclear. The germline V gene encodes CDR1 SGHRS and CDR2 YFSETQ. This CDR3 is built from 18 residues. V lost 0 bases and J lost 4, with 20 bases in between. The CDR3 protein is CASSLVPNPGGSGNTIYF. CDR3 nucleotide sequence: TGCGCCAGCAGCTTGGTCCCTAACCCGGGAGGCAGCGGAAACACCATATATTTT.